The 2 T cell receptor beta chains below all came from one sample that was sequenced in a study of T cell responses to AZD1222 COVID-19 vaccine. Clones were read by immunoSEQ multiplex PCR, and TCRdb kept only the in-frame ones, dropping some. The table includes tens of thousands of clones, roughly 88% detected once. The sequencing here drew on peripheral blood, taken 28 days after the second AZD1222 dose. These TCRs come from an adult who received the AZD1222 COVID-19 vaccine.

Only a few counts were recorded for this clone. The junction and the germline gene differ at one end; a read error may be behind it. Other DNA variants within this sample encode the same CDR3. This chain connects TRBV18 to TRBJ2-5; the D gene is possibly TRBD2 (6 bases). This CDR3 has 12 residues. The germline CDR1 and CDR2 sequences are KGHSH and LQKENI. The CDR3 protein is CASSPRGETQYF. The DNA of the CDR3 is TGTGCCAGCTCCCCACGGGGGGAGACCCAGTACTTC. The full variable domain, with the rest looked up from reference TRBV18 and TRBJ2-5, is NAGVMQNPRHLVRRRGQEARLRCSPMKGHSHVYWYRQLPEEGLKFMVYLQKENIIDESGMPKERFSAEFPKEGPSILRIQQVVRGDSAAYFCASSPRGETQYFGPGTRLLVL.

This chain links TRBV5-5 with TRBJ2-5; D may be TRBD1 (6 bases). The CDR3 is 14 residues long. CDR1 and CDR2 from the germline V gene are SGHKS and YYEKEE (reference sequence). Trimming took off 3 bases at V and 1 base at J, with 10 bases between the two ends. The CDR3 DNA reads TGTGCCAGCAGCTCTACAGGGTTCCAAGAGACCCAGTACTTC. Amino acids: CASSSTGFQETQYF.